What follows are 18 T cell receptor beta chains derived from one specimen sequenced in a study of shared clonotypes between healthy human individuals. Measured with immunoSEQ multiplex PCR; TCRdb has only the in-frame clones, and not every one. Of a few hundred thousand clones in the sample, roughly 97% were seen once. The source material was naive CD4+ T cells sorted from blood. Subset described: CD45RA+ positively selected. All receptors come from a woman younger than 45 in good health.

The chain has TRBV10-3 and TRBJ2-7; TRBD2 might be the D (5 bases). CDR3 length equals 16 residues. CDR1 is ENHRY, CDR2 SYGVKD, per germline. V gave up 3 bases and J gave up 0 bases, with 15 bases separating them. Here the CDR3 reads CAISDHQRGISYEQYF. For the CDR3, the DNA is TGTGCCATCAGTGACCACCAGAGAGGGATCTCCTACGAGCAGTACTTC.

This sequence joins TRBV6-4 and TRBJ1-1, with D unresolved. Germline CDR1 is MRHNA and CDR2 is SNTAGT. Trimming shortened V by 4 bases and J by 0 bases, and 6 bases separated the two germline ends. The CDR3 runs 13 residues. The CDR3 sequence is CASSGQMNTEAFF. CDR3 coding DNA: TGTGCCAGCAGTGGTCAGATGAACACTGAAGCTTTCTTT.

V usage is TRBV28 and J usage is TRBJ2-1; 12 bases agree with TRBD2. The CDR3 has 15 amino acids. Germline CDR1 is MDHEN and CDR2 is SYDVKM. Trimming at V came to 2 bases and at J to 8 bases, leaving 4 bases not matched to a gene. The CDR3 loop is CASSLPSGRAHEQFF. CDR3 coding DNA: TGTGCCAGCAGTTTACCTAGCGGGAGGGCCCATGAGCAGTTCTTC. The full variable domain, rest sourced from reference TRBV28 and TRBJ2-1, is DVKVTQSSRYLVKRTGEKVFLECVQDMDHENMFWYRQDPGLGLRLIYFSYDVKMKEKGDIPEGYSVSREKKERFSLILESASTNQTSMYLCASSLPSGRAHEQFFGPGTRLTVL.

This chain joins TRBV21-1 and TRBJ1-3. TRBV21-1 is reported as a pseudogene. The CDR3 spans 11 residues. CDR3 DNA: TGTGCCAGCAGCGGTGGTAGCACCATATATTTT. Translation gives CASSGGSTIYF.

The genes are TRBV28 and TRBJ2-6; TRBD1 might be the D (5 bases). The CDR3 is 17 amino acids. The germline CDR1 and CDR2 sequences are MDHEN and SYDVKM. V was cut by 7 bases and J by 2 bases, with 18 bases left in between. The CDR3 protein is CASTKTARGAGANVLTF. CDR3 DNA sequence: TGTGCCAGCACCAAGACAGCAAGAGGCGCTGGGGCCAACGTCCTGACTTTC.

The chain links TRBV28 to TRBJ2-1; the D is unclear. The V end lost 7 bases, the J end lost 3 bases, and 10 bases lay between the germline ends. The CDR3 extends over 13 amino acids. Per the germline V gene, CDR1 is MDHEN and CDR2 is SYDVKM. CDR3 region: CASKGPRYNEQFF. The CDR3 nucleotides are TGTGCCAGCAAGGGCCCTCGCTACAATGAGCAGTTCTTC.

To note about this clone: The same CDR3 can be traced to other DNA sequences in this sample. The chain has TRBV18 and TRBJ2-7; D is unclear. The CDR3 is 12 residues long. Germline V lookup: CDR1 KGHSH, CDR2 LQKENI. V lost 2 bases and J lost 4, with 6 bases in between. The CDR3 nucleotides read TGTGCCAGCTCACCAGCCGGATACGAGCAGTACTTC. Amino acids: CASSPAGYEQYF.

The V call is TRBV9, the J call TRBJ1-1, with D uncertain. Trimming pared 0 bases from V and 5 bases from J, leaving 20 bases between. The CDR3 is 17 amino acids. The germline V gene encodes CDR1 SGDLS and CDR2 YYNGEE. In DNA form, the CDR3 reads TGTGCCAGCAGCGTAGGGGGTGGCACCCGAGGAAGTACTGAAGCTTTCTTT. This gives the protein CASSVGGGTRGSTEAFF. Variable domain in full (rest from reference TRBV9 and TRBJ1-1): DSGVTQTPKHLITATGQRVTLRCSPRSGDLSVYWYQQSLDQGLQFLIQYYNGEERAKGNILERFSAQQFPDLHSELNLSSLELGDSALYFCASSVGGGTRGSTEAFFGQGTRLTVV.

The chain is built from TRBV19 and TRBJ1-1; D gene unclear. V shed 2 bases and J shed 1 base, with 5 bases lying between them. The length of the CDR3 is 13 residues. The germline CDR1 and CDR2 sequences are LNHDA and SQIVND (reference sequence). CDR3 protein: CASSINGNTEAFF. The CDR3 DNA is TGTGCCAGTAGTATAAACGGGAACACTGAAGCTTTCTTT.

The chain carries TRBV5-1 and TRBJ1-2; D is unresolved. V was cut by 7 bases and J by 8 bases, with 21 bases left in between. The germline CDR1 and CDR2 sequences are SGHRS and YFSETQ. The CDR3 is 14 residues long. CDR3 residues: CASHVRGIDDGYTF. CDR3 bases: TGCGCCAGCCATGTACGGGGTATTGATGACGGCTACACCTTC.

This clone came up once. The V and J genes are TRBV11-2 and TRBJ1-1; D unclear. The CDR3 is made up of 17 amino acids. V was clipped by 1 base and J by 0 bases, with 15 bases between them. CDR1 and CDR2 (germline): SGHAT, FQNNGV. The CDR3 here is CASSLVPQAVMNTEAFF. For the CDR3, the DNA is TGTGCCAGCAGCTTAGTCCCCCAGGCAGTAATGAACACTGAAGCTTTCTTT.

The J gene is TRBJ1-6, the V gene TRBV5-1; no clear D gene. The V end lost 1 base, the J end lost 9 bases, and 11 bases lay between the germline ends. The CDR3 extends over 14 amino acids. The V gene's germline CDR1 is SGHRS and CDR2 YFSETQ. This CDR3 is CASSLFSELSPLHF. The CDR3 region has the DNA TGCGCCAGCAGCTTGTTCTCAGAGCTTTCACCCCTCCACTTT.

This clone is a singleton in its sample. The gene calls are TRBV5-4 and TRBJ2-2; D may be TRBD2 (5 bases). Trimming stripped 4 bases from V and 7 bases from J, with 17 bases between. Per the germline V gene, CDR1 is SGHNT and CDR2 is YYREEE (reference sequence). This CDR3 is built from 15 residues. This CDR3 reads CASSPRDSMGGELFF. The CDR3 bases are TGTGCCAGCAGCCCCCGGGATAGCATGGGCGGGGAGCTGTTTTTT.

This rearrangement joins TRBV27 to TRBJ1-4; 10 bases map to TRBD1. This CDR3 contains 15 residues. After removal of 6 bases from V and 6 bases from J, the junction contained 7 bases not matched to a gene. Germline CDR1 is MNHEY and CDR2 is SMNVEV (reference sequence). CDR3 loop: CASRTRQGAYEKLFF. The CDR3, as DNA: TGTGCCAGCAGAACAAGACAGGGGGCATATGAAAAACTGTTTTTT.

This chain joins TRBV10-3 and TRBJ2-7, with D possibly being TRBD1 (6 bases). Trimming took off 4 bases at V and 6 bases at J, with 16 bases between the two ends. CDR3 length equals 14 residues. CDR1 and CDR2 from the germline V gene are ENHRY and SYGVKD. CDR3 sequence (DNA): TGTGCCATCAGTGGCATGGGCTTGGGGGCCGAGCAGTACTTC. This encodes CAISGMGLGAEQYF.

V and J are TRBV27 and TRBJ2-1; weak D call: TRBD2 (6 bases). Per germline, CDR1 MNHEY and CDR2 SMNVEV (reference sequence). V dropped 5 bases and J dropped 0 bases, with 14 bases sitting between them. The CDR3 is made up of 16 amino acids. CDR3 residues: CASSGGTLFSYNEQFF. CDR3 nucleotides: TGTGCCAGCAGTGGGGGGACGCTGTTCTCCTACAATGAGCAGTTCTTC.

V gene TRBV7-9 combines with J gene TRBJ2-1, with D hard to call. CDR3 length: 16 residues. Deletions cut 1 base from V and 2 bases from J, with 12 bases between. The germline CDR1 and CDR2 sequences are SEHNR and FQNEAQ (reference sequence). The CDR3 region has the DNA TGTGCCAGCAGCTTAGGGACCGTGACACCCTACAATGAGCAGTTCTTC. Its protein product is CASSLGTVTPYNEQFF.

V and J are TRBV2 and TRBJ2-1, with no clear D. Trimming stripped 4 bases from V and 3 bases from J, with 7 bases between. The germline V gene encodes CDR1 SNHLY and CDR2 FYNNEI. The CDR3 loop spans 13 amino acids. The CDR3 region has the DNA TGTGCCAGCAGTGGGCAGAACTACAATGAGCAGTTCTTC. It translates to CASSGQNYNEQFF.